The 16 T cell receptor beta chains listed next were all sequenced from one sample in a study of blood T cells in healthy people across ages. For the second PCR, which ran for roughly 7 to 11 cycles, a sample-barcoded 5' primer and a J-beta primer mix were used. MiXCR, applied by TCRdb to the 5' RACE reads, yields one record per CDR3 protein. The sample has 600,000 or so distinct CDR3 sequences, less than 35% seen once. Sequencing was done on a sample of blood. The receptor source for this set is an elderly woman in good health.

V usage is TRBV6-6 and J usage is TRBJ1-5, with 8 nucleotides matching TRBD1. Unmatched junction bases numbered 6, after V lost 2 bases and J lost 6 bases. Germline CDR1 and CDR2: MNHNY and SVGAGI (reference sequence). The CDR3 runs to 15 residues. In DNA, the CDR3 is TGTGCCAGCAGTTACCGGGACAGGAGGGTTCAGCCCCAGCATTTT. It translates to CASSYRDRRVQPQHF.

This clonotype has ten or more counts. The V call is TRBV2, the J call TRBJ1-5; 9 bases align to TRBD1. V dropped 4 bases and J dropped 4; count of bases not matched to a gene: 5. The CDR3 spans 15 residues. The germline V gene has CDR1 SNHLY and CDR2 FYNNEI. The CDR3: CASSATGGANQPQHF. CDR3 DNA: TGTGCCAGCAGTGCTACAGGGGGCGCGAATCAGCCCCAGCATTTT.

This clonotype showed up many times. This chain uses TRBV12-3 or TRBV12-4 with TRBJ2-3, with 11 bases identical to TRBD1. Trimming cost V 5 bases and J 6 bases; bases outside gene matches: 10. CDR3 length equals 16 residues. This CDR3 is CASSRTGGFSVDTQYF. CDR3 in DNA: TGTGCCAGCAGTCGGACAGGGGGCTTCTCTGTTGATACGCAGTATTTT.

This clonotype appeared many times. The genes are TRBV11-3 and TRBJ2-5, with 9 positions matching TRBD1. The germline V gene encodes CDR1 SGHNT and CDR2 YENEEA. The CDR3 is 16 amino acids. With V trimmed by 0 bases and J by 5 bases, 7 bases remained unmatched. CDR3 nucleotides: TGTGCCAGCAGCTTAGAAACAACAGGGGGCCAGGAGACCCAGTACTTC. Its translation: CASSLETTGGQETQYF.

As for this clonotype: It may be a read error: a sequence one base away is much more abundant. The V call is TRBV5-1, the J call TRBJ2-3; 9 nucleotides align to TRBD2. The V segment lost 3 bases and the J segment 6 bases; nucleotides outside the gene matches: 11. The V gene's germline CDR1 is SGHRS and CDR2 YFSETQ. The CDR3 runs to 16 residues. In nucleotides, the CDR3 is TGCGCCAGCAGCTCGCGTCGCGGGGGGGCATCTGATACGCAGTATTTT. As protein: CASSSRRGGASDTQYF.

The rearrangement uses TRBV20-1 and TRBJ2-2, with a tentative D call TRBD1 (6 bases). This CDR3 contains 15 residues. The V and J ends lost 0 bases and 6 bases respectively, with 14 bases between them. Germline-derived CDR1 and CDR2 are DFQATT and SNEGSKA (reference sequence). This chain's CDR3 is CSARDNGRGAGELFF. The CDR3 nucleotides read TGCAGTGCTAGAGATAACGGCAGGGGAGCCGGGGAGCTGTTTTTT.

Concerning this clonotype itself: A much larger clone differs from this one at a single base, so this may be a read error. The CDR3 nucleotides read TGTGCCAGCAGTTATCCAAGCGGGGGCAATGAGCAGTACTTC. Its protein product is CASSYPSGGNEQYF. V and J are TRBV6-2 or TRBV6-3 and TRBJ2-7, with 8 bases identical to TRBD2. V was pared by 3 bases and J by 7 bases, with 8 bases of the junction left unmatched. The CDR3 runs to 14 residues. Germline loops: CDR1 MNHEY, CDR2 SVGEGT.

This clonotype was recorded many times. The chain carries TRBV20-1 and TRBJ2-1; the D gene could be TRBD1 or TRBD2 (5 bases each). This CDR3 spans 14 amino acids. The germline gives CDR1 DFQATT, CDR2 SNEGSKA (reference sequence). Trimming stripped 1 base from V and 8 bases from J, with 15 bases between. CDR3 loop: CSARVPGPGYEQFF. The CDR3 DNA reads TGCAGTGCTAGAGTCCCGGGGCCGGGCTATGAGCAGTTCTTC.

As for this clonotype: This sequence may be a read error, since a much larger clone differs from it by one base. CDR3 amino acids: CASSSGVLNTEAFF. The CDR3 DNA is TGCGCCAGCAGCTCGGGGGTACTGAACACTGAAGCTTTCTTT. The rearrangement uses TRBV5-1 and TRBJ1-1, with D possibly being TRBD1 (5 bases). Trimming took off 3 bases at V and 0 bases at J, with 9 bases between the two ends. Germline CDR1 and CDR2: SGHRS and YFSETQ. The CDR3 consists of 14 residues.

This clonotype was observed many times. The V and J genes are TRBV4-2 and TRBJ2-1; 9 bases fit TRBD2. In germline, CDR1 is LGHNA, CDR2 YNFKEQ. The CDR3 extends over 14 amino acids. V shed 3 bases and J 5 bases; nucleotides not matched to a gene: 2. The CDR3 loop is CASSQRGGNNEQFF. CDR3 bases: TGTGCCAGCAGCCAGCGGGGGGGGAACAATGAGCAGTTCTTC.

The chain employs TRBV6-1 and TRBJ2-7; TRBD1 might be the D (5 bases). Germline-derived CDR1 and CDR2 are MNHNS and SASEGT. Trimming left V 7 bases short and J 2 bases short, with 12 bases between. The CDR3 extends over 13 amino acids. The CDR3 loop reads CASTERQTYEQYF. Written as DNA, the CDR3 is TGTGCCAGCACCGAGCGACAGACCTACGAGCAGTACTTC.

This clonotype was observed many times. J is TRBJ2-7 and V is TRBV9; D gene unclear. Germline V gene sequence: CDR1 SGDLS, CDR2 YYNGEE. This CDR3 spans 14 amino acids. Trimming stripped 0 bases from V and 2 bases from J, with 9 bases between. The CDR3 loop is CASSVAAATYEQYF. The CDR3 DNA is TGTGCCAGCAGCGTAGCCGCAGCGACCTACGAGCAGTACTTC.

V usage is TRBV20-1 and J usage is TRBJ2-7, with TRBD1 matching 7 bases. J lost 8 bases, V lost 3 bases, and 22 bases had no gene match. Germline V gene data show CDR1 as DFQATT and CDR2 as SNEGSKA (reference sequence). The CDR3 spans 17 residues. CDR3 nucleotides: TGCAGTGCTAGGACTACATACGGGACAGACATTATATCGCAGCAGTACTTC. It yields the protein CSARTTYGTDIISQQYF.

For this clonotype: One end of the junction varies from germline; a read error may be responsible. J is TRBJ2-3 and V is TRBV12-3 or TRBV12-4, with a possible D match to TRBD2 (7 bases). The CDR3 loop spans 13 amino acids. The CDR3 region is CATRGGGVDTEYF. DNA of the CDR3: TGTGCCACCCGAGGGGGGGGGGTAGATACGGAGTATTTT.

This clonotype appeared a few times. CDR3 DNA: TGTGCCAGCAGTGAAGCAGGTAGGGGCAGGGTCCAGAGGAGAGCAACTAATGAAAAACTGTTTTTT. It codes for CASSEAGRGRVQRRATNEKLFF. V usage is TRBV2 and J usage is TRBJ1-4; weak D call: TRBD1 (5 bases). Germline CDR1 and CDR2: SNHLY and FYNNEI. This CDR3 is 22 amino acids long. Trimming stripped 0 bases from V and 0 bases from J, with 26 bases between.

In its sample, this clonotype was seen a few times. At one of its ends the junction is not consistent with the germline gene, which may arise from a read error. The rearrangement joins TRBV12-3 or TRBV12-4 to TRBJ2-5, with a weak D call TRBD2 (5 bases). CDR3 size: 12 residues. The CDR3 sequence: CASSLGGEAQYF. As DNA, the CDR3 is TGTGCCAGCAGTTTAGGGGGAGAGGCCCAGTACTTC.